This T cell receptor beta chain is from a study of T cells in localized non-small cell lung cancer. Broader study findings: Tumor trailed uninvolved adjacent lung in T cell clonality, which peaked there. Adjacent lung was found to contain a median approximately 60 of the top 100 tumor clones. Overall survival was longer when the density of T cells in the blood was higher.

This clone was detected only once. Its target is unknown. Trimming took 4 bases from V and 5 from J; bases not matched to a gene: 6. The CDR3 length is 14 residues. Looked up from germline, CDR1 is SQVTM and CDR2 is ANQGSEA. Measured with immunoSEQ multiplex PCR; TCRdb has only the in-frame clones, and not every one. The data contain tens of thousands of clones, about 85% of them seen just once; the ten biggest clones take up roughly 6.9%. The sequencing here drew on peripheral blood, taken before any cancer treatment. The V and J genes are TRBV29-1 and TRBJ1-4; TRBD1 aligns across 8 bases. The TCR was taken from a woman aged 18-49 years with stage III lung adenocarcinoma. The DNA of the CDR3 is TGCAGCGTTGGGCGGACAGGGCAGAATGAAAAACTGTTTTTT. It yields the protein CSVGRTGQNEKLFF.